The 25 T cell receptor beta chains below come from one sample, sequenced in a study of cytomegalovirus exposure and HLA in healthy donors. A multiplex PCR was run with 60 Vbeta primers and 13 Jbeta primers. Method: immunoSEQ multiplex PCR; TCRdb's copy keeps in-frame clones and lacks some. The table has around 180,000 clones, 78% seen once. Sequences were obtained from PBMCs. These receptors were taken from a woman in her twenties or thirties in good health and CMV-seropositive.

The chain carries TRBV28 and TRBJ2-1; no firm D call. CDR1 and CDR2 from the germline V gene are MDHEN and SYDVKM. This CDR3 has 10 residues. V was shortened by 10 bases and J by 6 bases, with 7 bases between the two germline ends. The CDR3 reads CATLSNEQFF. Here the CDR3 DNA reads TGTGCCACCCTCTCCAATGAGCAGTTCTTC.

J is TRBJ2-3 and V is TRBV6-6; D perhaps matches TRBD2 (5 bases). The V and J ends lost 2 bases and 4 bases respectively, with 16 bases between them. Looked up from germline, CDR1 is MNHNY and CDR2 is SVGAGI (reference sequence). The CDR3 is made up of 16 amino acids. The CDR3 sequence: CASSYRLREFADTQYF. In DNA, the CDR3 is TGTGCCAGCAGTTACCGGTTGAGGGAGTTTGCAGATACGCAGTATTTT.

The chain links TRBV5-6 to TRBJ2-7, with a weak D call TRBD1 (6 bases). The V gene lost 5 bases and the J gene lost 2 bases, with 17 bases spanning the gap. Germline V CDR1 and CDR2: SGHDT, YYEEEE. This CDR3 contains 15 residues. As DNA, the CDR3 is TGTGCCAGCAGGTTACAGGGCCTGGGGGCCTACGAGCAGTACTTC. Translated, it gives CASRLQGLGAYEQYF. The variable domain in full, completed from reference TRBV5-6 and TRBJ2-7, reads DAGVTQSPTHLIKTRGQQVTLRCSPKSGHDTVSWYQQALGQGPQFIFQYYEEEERQRGNFPDRFSGHQFPNYSSELNVNALLLGDSALYLCASRLQGLGAYEQYFGPGTRLTVT.

This clone was recorded a few times. The gene calls are TRBV28 and TRBJ2-7; D is ambiguous. The germline gives CDR1 MDHEN, CDR2 SYDVKM. CDR3 length: 13 amino acids. The germline V and J ends were trimmed by 2 bases and 5 bases, with 10 bases remaining between them. CDR3 in DNA: TGTGCCAGCAGTTTAACTTTTGCGAACGAGCAGTACTTC. Translated: CASSLTFANEQYF.

A single count supports this clone. The chain carries TRBV29-1 and TRBJ2-3; 7 positions match TRBD1. Trimming at V came to 8 bases and at J to 0 bases, leaving 11 bases not matched to a gene. CDR1 and CDR2 (germline): SQVTM, ANQGSEA. This CDR3 comprises 15 residues. The CDR3 region has the DNA TGCAGCTCTTTCTCCGGGACAGTTAGCACAGATACGCAGTATTTT. As protein: CSSFSGTVSTDTQYF.

The chain carries TRBV7-8 and TRBJ1-2; 8 nucleotides agree with TRBD1. This CDR3 region has 15 residues. After removal of 1 base from V and 8 bases from J, the junction contained 9 bases not matched to a gene. The germline CDR1 and CDR2 sequences are SGHVS and FQNEAQ. The CDR3: CASSLGGTGYGGYTF. In DNA, the CDR3 is TGTGCCAGCAGCTTAGGGGGGACAGGTTATGGGGGCTACACCTTC.

The rearrangement links TRBV5-1 to TRBJ2-1; no reliable D call. The germline gives CDR1 SGHRS, CDR2 YFSETQ. This CDR3 comprises 11 residues. The ends were cut back, 3 bases at V and 6 bases at J, with 4 bases in the middle. The CDR3 loop reads CASSSPNEQFF. CDR3 DNA: TGCGCCAGCAGCTCTCCCAATGAGCAGTTCTTC.

The chain combines TRBV10-3 with TRBJ1-5; no firm D call. The CDR3 is 15 amino acids. V lost 0 bases and J lost 0, with 6 bases in between. Germline V gene lookup returns CDR1 ENHRY and CDR2 SYGVKD. The CDR3 loop reads CAISESIYSNQPQHF. The CDR3 DNA is TGTGCCATCAGTGAGTCCATCTATAGCAATCAGCCCCAGCATTTT.

J is TRBJ1-6 and V is TRBV13; 8 positions agree with TRBD1. The CDR3 has 14 residues. Germline CDR1 and CDR2: PRHDT and FYEKMQ (reference sequence). V was clipped by 4 bases and J by 8 bases; unmatched bases: 4. DNA of the CDR3: TGTGCCAGCAGCTCCGGACAGGGCTATTCACCCCTCCACTTT. Translating it yields CASSSGQGYSPLHF.

This clone was counted only a few times. This chain connects TRBV11-1 to TRBJ2-7, with D possibly matching TRBD2 (5 bases). Trimming took 5 bases from V and 3 from J, leaving 11 bases between them. The CDR3 covers 13 residues. Germline values: CDR1 SGHAT, CDR2 FQDESV (reference sequence). CDR3 nucleotide sequence: TGTGCCAGCAGCCCAAGACTATTCTACGAGCAGTACTTC. This sequence encodes CASSPRLFYEQYF.

The chain recombines TRBV10-2 with TRBJ2-7; no firm D call. Trimming took off 4 bases at V and 6 bases at J, with 7 bases between the two ends. CDR3 size: 11 residues. Per the germline V gene, CDR1 is WSHSY and CDR2 is SAAADI. The CDR3 protein is CASSASVEQYF. CDR3 sequence (DNA): TGCGCCAGCAGTGCCTCAGTCGAGCAGTACTTC.

This chain connects TRBV12-1 to TRBJ2-2; TRBD2, the table's D call, was not compared with the DNA. TRBV12-1 is a recognized pseudogene. This CDR3 is built from 16 residues. CDR3 in DNA: TGTGCCAGCAGCTGGACGGGGGGGAATAGAGCCGGGGAGCTGTTTTTT. It yields the protein CASSWTGGNRAGELFF.

The V gene is TRBV5-6, the J gene TRBJ2-7; 11 bases are shared with TRBD1. Germline V gives CDR1 SGHDT, CDR2 YYEEEE. The CDR3 has 14 residues. Germline trimming cut 5 bases from V and 3 bases from J; bases unmatched to any gene: 4. The CDR3 is CASSPGQGVYEQYF. The CDR3 nucleotides are TGTGCCAGCAGTCCGGGACAGGGGGTCTACGAGCAGTACTTC.

The V and J genes are TRBV7-9 and TRBJ2-3, with D uncertain. Germline lookup yields CDR1 SEHNR and CDR2 FQNEAQ (reference sequence). This CDR3 is built from 12 residues. V was pared by 6 bases and J by 4 bases, with 8 bases between. The CDR3 is CASRPQSDTQYF. The CDR3 DNA follows: TGTGCCAGCAGGCCCCAGTCAGATACGCAGTATTTT.

The J gene is TRBJ2-1, the V gene TRBV5-1; TRBD2 matches 7 bases. This CDR3 has 15 residues. The germline V gene encodes CDR1 SGHRS and CDR2 YFSETQ. V lost 4 bases to trimming and J lost 9 bases; unmatched junction nucleotides: 13. For the CDR3, the DNA is TGCGCCAGCAGCCTGGACCGGGACTACGTTAGTGAGCAGTTCTTC. As protein: CASSLDRDYVSEQFF.

The CDR3 region has the DNA TGTGCCAGCAGCGGGACTAGCGGGAGGGAGACCGAGCAGTACTTC. Translated: CASSGTSGRETEQYF. The V and J genes are TRBV2 and TRBJ2-7; 16 bases match TRBD2. With V trimmed by 6 bases and J by 6 bases, 5 bases remained unmatched. In germline, CDR1 is SNHLY, CDR2 FYNNEI. CDR3 length equals 15 residues.

As DNA, the CDR3 is TGCGCCAGCCTTCTTGCGACAGGAAGCACAGATACGCAGTATTTT. Amino acids: CASLLATGSTDTQYF. The genes are TRBV5-1 and TRBJ2-3; weak D call: TRBD1 (6 bases). V gave up 7 bases and J gave up 0 bases, with 15 bases separating them. The CDR3 has 15 amino acids. Germline V gene data show CDR1 as SGHRS and CDR2 as YFSETQ. Full variable domain (outside the CDR3, taken from reference TRBV5-1 and TRBJ2-3): KAGVTQTPRYLIKTRGQQVTLSCSPISGHRSVSWYQQTPGQGLQFLFEYFSETQRNKGNFPGRFSGRQFSNSRSEMNVSTLELGDSALYLCASLLATGSTDTQYFGPGTRLTVL.

The V gene is TRBV4-3, the J gene TRBJ2-1; 10 positions match TRBD1. V lost 4 bases, J lost 5 bases, and 11 bases stayed unmatched. Germline CDR1 and CDR2: LGHNA and YSLEER. The CDR3 has 17 residues. CDR3 protein: CASSPAGRDRGNNEQFF. CDR3 in DNA: TGCGCCAGCAGCCCCGCCGGGCGGGACAGGGGTAACAATGAGCAGTTCTTC.

The J gene is TRBJ2-7, the V gene TRBV27, with D possibly matching TRBD1 (5 bases). Trimming pared 5 bases from V and 4 bases from J, leaving 21 bases between. Germline lookup yields CDR1 MNHEY and CDR2 SMNVEV (reference sequence). The CDR3 runs 16 residues. The chain's CDR3 is CASSQIQGSGKYEQYF. CDR3 nucleotides: TGTGCCAGCAGTCAAATCCAAGGGTCAGGGAAATACGAGCAGTACTTC.

J is TRBJ2-1 and V is TRBV28, with unresolved D. The CDR3 covers 12 residues. V lost 1 base and J lost 8, with 6 bases in between. The V gene's germline CDR1 is MDHEN and CDR2 SYDVKM. The CDR3 region is CASSLFGYEQFF. CDR3 coding DNA: TGTGCCAGCAGTTTATTTGGCTATGAGCAGTTCTTC.

The chain couples TRBV19 to TRBJ1-1, with TRBD1 matching over 10 bases. The germline V gene encodes CDR1 LNHDA and CDR2 SQIVND (reference sequence). CDR3 length: 15 amino acids. Trimming cost V 6 bases and J 4 bases; bases outside gene matches: 8. The CDR3 nucleotides read TGTGCCAGTAGCCCAGACAGGGGGCCGGGCACTGAAGCTTTCTTT. It translates to CASSPDRGPGTEAFF. The full variable domain, rest sourced from reference TRBV19 and TRBJ1-1, is DGGITQSPKYLFRKEGQNVTLSCEQNLNHDAMYWYRQDPGQGLRLIYYSQIVNDFQKGDIAEGYSVSREKKESFPLTVTSAQKNPTAFYLCASSPDRGPGTEAFFGQGTRLTVV.

The chain employs TRBV10-3 and TRBJ1-2; D is unresolved. Germline V lookup: CDR1 ENHRY, CDR2 SYGVKD. This CDR3 is built from 15 residues. V lost 3 bases and J 3 bases, leaving 14 bases between the germline ends. The CDR3 DNA sequence: TGTGCCATCAGTGATTCTCCGCAGGCCCACTATGGCTACACCTTC. Translated, it gives CAISDSPQAHYGYTF.

The chain carries TRBV7-9 and TRBJ1-1, with D possibly being TRBD1 (6 bases). V was trimmed by 5 bases and J by 7 bases, leaving 14 bases between them. The germline V gene encodes CDR1 SEHNR and CDR2 FQNEAQ (reference sequence). CDR3 size: 13 residues. The CDR3 loop reads CASSRRGGVEAFF. The CDR3 DNA reads as TGTGCCAGCAGCCGCCGAGGGGGAGTTGAAGCTTTCTTT.

The chain employs TRBV21-1 and TRBJ2-7; the D call of TRBD2 is as the table states it, not checked on the DNA. TRBV21-1 is a documented pseudogene. CDR3 length equals 15 residues. CDR3 in DNA: TGTGCCAGCGGGCCCCTGCGGGGGATTCGCTACGAGCAGTACTTC. Translated: CASGPLRGIRYEQYF.

The J gene is TRBJ1-5, the V gene TRBV4-2; D remains ambiguous. The V gene lost 3 bases and the J gene lost 5 bases, with 5 bases spanning the gap. Germline assignment: CDR1 LGHNA and CDR2 YNFKEQ. The CDR3 is 12 residues long. The CDR3 loop is CASSQRDQPQHF. The CDR3, as DNA: TGTGCCAGCAGCCAGAGGGATCAGCCCCAGCATTTT.